The 10 T cell receptor beta chains below come from one sample, sequenced in a study of blood T cell repertoires in COVID-19. Profiled with immunoSEQ multiplex PCR; TCRdb holds only in-frame clones, not every one. The top ten hold about a sixth of the sample, which has 75,000 to 85,000 clones, approximately 86% seen once. Sequencing was done on a sample of peripheral blood. These receptors all stem from a human donor in a cohort sampled during active COVID-19.

The chain recombines TRBV10-1 with TRBJ2-3; 10 bases are a match to TRBD2. Germline assignment: CDR1 WNHNN and CDR2 SYGVQD (reference sequence). The length of the CDR3 is 15 residues. Trimming took 7 bases from V and 4 from J; bases not matched to a gene: 8. The CDR3 DNA reads TGCGCCAGCATACCCGGGACTAGCGTCCCAGATACGCAGTATTTT. This encodes CASIPGTSVPDTQYF.

The J gene is TRBJ1-5, the V gene TRBV6-5; the match to TRBD1 covers 7 bases. After removal of 5 bases from V and 0 bases from J, the junction contained 4 bases not matched to a gene. CDR3 length: 15 residues. Germline-derived CDR1 and CDR2 are MNHEY and SVGAGI. The CDR3 DNA is TGTGCCAGCAGTCTGGGACAGAGTAGCAATCAGCCCCAGCATTTT. Encoded protein: CASSLGQSSNQPQHF.

This chain uses TRBV5-1 with TRBJ2-2; 9 bases match TRBD1. Trimming cost V 3 bases and J 4 bases; bases outside gene matches: 13. From germline, CDR1 is SGHRS and CDR2 YFSETQ. This CDR3 is 18 amino acids long. DNA for the CDR3: TGCGCCAGCAGCTCAACCTCCCACGGGACAGGGATCACCGGGGAGCTGTTTTTT. Its translation: CASSSTSHGTGITGELFF.

This sequence joins TRBV27 and TRBJ2-7; 8 nucleotides align to TRBD1. Germline-derived CDR1 and CDR2 are MNHEY and SMNVEV (reference sequence). J lost 7 bases, V lost 2 bases, and 13 bases had no gene match. The CDR3 contains 16 residues. CDR3 nucleotides: TGTGCCAGCAGTTTAGACAGGGGCCGAGCGACGGTGGAGCAGTACTTC. This encodes CASSLDRGRATVEQYF.

J is TRBJ2-3 and V is TRBV7-8; TRBD1 is a possible D gene (5 bases). The CDR3 covers 16 residues. Germline-derived CDR1 and CDR2 are SGHVS and FQNEAQ. Trimming pared 5 bases from V and 1 base from J, leaving 16 bases between. The CDR3 DNA reads TGTGCCAGCAGCCTCGGACAATACCGGGGCACAGATACGCAGTATTTT. Translated: CASSLGQYRGTDTQYF.

This rearrangement joins TRBV2 to TRBJ1-2; no definite D call. Trimming took off 9 bases at V and 8 bases at J, with 13 bases between the two ends. The CDR3 has 11 amino acids. In germline, CDR1 is SNHLY, CDR2 FYNNEI. The CDR3 region has the DNA TGTGCCAGTGAGCGAAACGGCGGCTACACCTTC. This encodes CASERNGGYTF.

This clone was detected only once. V usage is TRBV29-1 and J usage is TRBJ2-1; 7 bases are shared with TRBD1. V was pared by 8 bases and J by 7 bases, with 8 bases of the junction left unmatched. The length of the CDR3 is 12 residues. Germline CDR1 reads SQVTM; CDR2 reads ANQGSEA. CDR3 residues: CSSYTGENEQFF. The CDR3 bases are TGCAGCTCATACACAGGGGAGAATGAGCAGTTCTTC.

The chain links TRBV6-5 to TRBJ1-6, with 8 bases lining up with TRBD1. The V segment lost 10 bases and the J segment 7 bases; nucleotides outside the gene matches: 9. CDR1 and CDR2 (germline): MNHEY, SVGAGI. The CDR3 sequence is 14 residues long. The DNA of the CDR3 is TGTGCCACCCACGAACAGGGGGGGAATTCACCCCTCCACTTT. Translation gives CATHEQGGNSPLHF.

This chain uses TRBV6-5 with TRBJ2-2; 8 bases map to TRBD1. Germline CDR1 and CDR2: MNHEY and SVGAGI. This CDR3 is 15 amino acids long. After removal of 5 bases from V and 4 bases from J, the junction contained 6 bases not matched to a gene. CDR3 amino acids: CASSRDRSATGELFF. The CDR3 bases are TGTGCCAGCAGTAGGGACAGGTCGGCCACCGGGGAGCTGTTTTTT.

V usage is TRBV7-9 and J usage is TRBJ2-3, with D hard to call. The CDR3 extends over 13 amino acids. With 5 bases removed from V and 5 bases from J, the gap between germline ends came to 11 bases. CDR1 is SEHNR, CDR2 FQNEAQ, per germline (reference sequence). The CDR3 nucleotides are TGTGCCAGCAGCCGTGATCTCGGAGATACGCAGTATTTT. It translates to CASSRDLGDTQYF.